This T cell receptor (beta chain) appears in the sequencing data of a study of cytomegalovirus exposure and HLA in healthy donors. On the study more broadly: Earlier findings included 100 million to 130 million unique TCR beta sequences obtained from 170 million or so T cells. The Caucasian-associated ancestry cluster held less than 85% of some 420 genotyped donors. The study's findings and limits: A previous analysis found most TCR beta V segments productive roughly 87% or roughly 30% of the time.

Points on this clone: Antigen specificity is unknown.

The PCR employed 60 Vbeta primers together with 13 Jbeta primers. Sequenced by immunoSEQ multiplex PCR; TCRdb stores in-frame clones only, minus some. The sample records 140,000 to 150,000 clones, 75% being singletons. The CDR3 runs 16 residues. The V and J ends lost 2 bases and 3 bases, in that order; junction bases with no gene match: 7. CDR1 and CDR2 from the germline V gene are MDHEN and SYDVKM. This TCR was sampled from a man in his thirties or forties in good health and CMV-seronegative. The sequenced material came from PBMCs. V and J are TRBV28 and TRBJ2-5; TRBD2 agrees at 9 bases. This CDR3 reads CASSLGASGTKETQYF. The CDR3 DNA is TGTGCCAGCAGTTTAGGGGCTAGCGGGACCAAAGAGACCCAGTACTTC.